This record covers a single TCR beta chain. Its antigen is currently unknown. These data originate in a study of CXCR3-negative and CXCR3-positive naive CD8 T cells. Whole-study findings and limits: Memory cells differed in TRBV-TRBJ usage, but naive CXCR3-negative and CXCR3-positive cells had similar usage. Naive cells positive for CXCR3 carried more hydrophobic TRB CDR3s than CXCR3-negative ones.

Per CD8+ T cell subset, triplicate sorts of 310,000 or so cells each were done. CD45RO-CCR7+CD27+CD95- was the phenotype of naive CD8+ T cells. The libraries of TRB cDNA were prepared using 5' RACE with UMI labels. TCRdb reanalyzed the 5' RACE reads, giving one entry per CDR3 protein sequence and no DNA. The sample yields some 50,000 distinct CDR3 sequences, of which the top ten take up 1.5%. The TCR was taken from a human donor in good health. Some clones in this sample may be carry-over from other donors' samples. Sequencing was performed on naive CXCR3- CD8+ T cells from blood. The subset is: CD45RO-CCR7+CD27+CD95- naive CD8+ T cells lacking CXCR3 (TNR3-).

The CDR3 protein is CASSSPGASGVDEQFF. The gene calls are TRBV5-6 and TRBJ2-1; TCRdb selects TRBD2, and the lack of DNA leaves this call unchecked. The germline CDR1 and CDR2 sequences are SGHDT and YYEEEE. The CDR3 is made up of 16 amino acids.